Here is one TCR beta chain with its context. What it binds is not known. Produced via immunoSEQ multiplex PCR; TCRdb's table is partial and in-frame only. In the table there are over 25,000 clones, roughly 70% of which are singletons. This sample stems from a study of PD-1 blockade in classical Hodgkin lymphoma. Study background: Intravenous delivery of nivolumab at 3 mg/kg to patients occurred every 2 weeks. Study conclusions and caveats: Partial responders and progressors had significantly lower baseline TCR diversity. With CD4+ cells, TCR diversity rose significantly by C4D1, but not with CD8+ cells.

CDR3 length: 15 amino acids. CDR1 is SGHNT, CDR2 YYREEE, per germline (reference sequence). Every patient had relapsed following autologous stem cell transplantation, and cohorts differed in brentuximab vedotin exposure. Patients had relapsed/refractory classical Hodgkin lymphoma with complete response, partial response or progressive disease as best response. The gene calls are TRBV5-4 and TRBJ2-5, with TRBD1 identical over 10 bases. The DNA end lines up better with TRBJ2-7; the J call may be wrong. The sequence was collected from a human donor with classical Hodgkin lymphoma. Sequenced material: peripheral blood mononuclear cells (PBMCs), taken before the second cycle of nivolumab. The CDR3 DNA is TGTGCCAGCAGCTTGGCCAGTGGACAGGGGGGCGAGCAGTACTTC. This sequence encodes CASSLASGQGGEQYF.